This is a list of T cell receptor beta chains from one sample in a study of T cell responses to AZD1222 COVID-19 vaccine. Some clones are missing from TCRdb's copy, which holds only in-frame ones; the method was immunoSEQ multiplex PCR. Among just over 60,000 clones listed, roughly 70% were seen once. Sequenced material: peripheral blood, taken on day 0 of AZD1222 vaccination. These receptors came from an adult in good health. Each CDR3 is given without its conserved first and last residue. Each record gives: J gene, V gene, D gene, CDR3 protein. The D gene is left open where the match is weak.

TRBJ1-2	TRBV10-3	NA	AISESWGTQRGGYGYT
TRBJ1-1	TRBV19	TRBD1	ASSKRETGATEAF
TRBJ1-5	TRBV30	NA	AWSPILLDQPQH
TRBJ1-3	TRBV5-8	NA	ASSLGLGAGNTIY
TRBJ1-5	TRBV11-2	TRBD1	ASSLAGQKEPQH
TRBJ1-1	TRBV4-1	TRBD1	ASSQTSDRAGTEAF
TRBJ1-1	TRBV5-4	TRBD1	ASSLGAGGAGTEAF
TRBJ1-6	TRBV9	NA	ASSDPGAGNSPLH
TRBJ2-3	TRBV7-8	NA	ASSLVVGDTQY
TRBJ2-3	TRBV11-2	NA	ASSHPPGTGTADTQY
TRBJ2-4	TRBV29-1	NA	SVEGWGTLAKNIQY
TRBJ2-1	TRBV7-3	TRBD1	ASSPTGKNEQF
TRBJ2-1	TRBV7-9	TRBD1	ASRETGGAYNEQF
TRBJ2-7	TRBV30	NA	AWSPSIYEQY
TRBJ2-7	TRBV3-1/TRBV3-2	TRBD1	ASSQVLVGQPTEQY
TRBJ2-3	TRBV13	NA	ASSLRGALVADTQY
TRBJ1-1	TRBV4-3	NA	ASSQTLRADTEAF
TRBJ1-3	TRBV4-3	NA	ASSQDRGGGNTIY
TRBJ2-2	TRBV4-3	NA	ASSQGSFSGELF
TRBJ2-1	TRBV12-3/TRBV12-4	NA	ASSLGHEQF
TRBJ1-5	TRBV7-8	NA	ASSLSGGNQPQH
TRBJ2-3	TRBV2	NA	ASSALDTDTQY
TRBJ1-5	TRBV19	NA	ATQEGGNQPQH
TRBJ1-2	TRBV27	NA	ASSLGVSNYGYT
TRBJ1-3	TRBV4-2	NA	ASSQVSGGPGNTIY
TRBJ2-3	TRBV6-5	NA	ASRDPGIDTQY
TRBJ2-2	TRBV12-3/TRBV12-4	NA	ASIRLNTGELF
TRBJ1-6	TRBV28	TRBD1	ASSLGTGAGGNSPLH
TRBJ1-5	TRBV13	NA	ASSLRGDSNQPQH
TRBJ2-2	TRBV2	TRBD1	ASSVQGDTGELF
TRBJ2-1	TRBV21-1	NA	ASSKGLGTGLSYNEQF
TRBJ2-2	TRBV21-1	NA	ASSKVGPNTGELF
TRBJ1-2	TRBV2	NA	ASRGEGNVNYGYT
TRBJ2-1	TRBV18	NA	ASSPGTINEQF
TRBJ2-5	TRBV28	TRBD1	ASSLGTGLQETQY
TRBJ2-5	TRBV5-4	TRBD2	ASSSGAGALQETQY
TRBJ2-7	TRBV7-9	TRBD1	ASSLGVWRDRGIEQY
TRBJ1-1	TRBV6-5	NA	ASSYRFSAF
TRBJ1-2	TRBV18	NA	ASSPSEAEVGGYT
TRBJ1-4	TRBV2	NA	ASSEGEGPVKLF
TRBJ2-7	TRBV9	TRBD2	ASSAKPGLAAEQY
TRBJ2-5	TRBV21-1	NA	ASSSPGGQETQY
TRBJ2-5	TRBV3-1/TRBV3-2	NA	ASSQDGVLPQY
TRBJ2-5	TRBV28	TRBD2	ASSGLAGGKETQY
TRBJ2-1	TRBV2	NA	ASLGGGKNEQF
TRBJ2-3	TRBV10-3	TRBD2	AIGRLAGDTDTQY